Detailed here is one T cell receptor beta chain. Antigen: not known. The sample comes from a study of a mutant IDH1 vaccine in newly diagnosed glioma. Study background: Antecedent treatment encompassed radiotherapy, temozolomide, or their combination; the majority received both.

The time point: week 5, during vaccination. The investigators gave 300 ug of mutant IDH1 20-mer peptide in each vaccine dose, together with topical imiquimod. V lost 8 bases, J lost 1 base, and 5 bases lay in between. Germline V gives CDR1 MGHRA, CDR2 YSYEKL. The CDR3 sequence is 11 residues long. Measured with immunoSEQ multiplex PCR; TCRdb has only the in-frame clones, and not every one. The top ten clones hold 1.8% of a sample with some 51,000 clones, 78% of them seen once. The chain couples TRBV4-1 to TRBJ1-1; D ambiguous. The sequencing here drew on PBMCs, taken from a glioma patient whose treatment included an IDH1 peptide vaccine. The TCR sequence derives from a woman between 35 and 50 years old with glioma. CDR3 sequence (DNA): TGCGCCAGCGCACAGAACACTGAAGCTTTCTTT. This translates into CASAQNTEAFF.